This T cell receptor beta chain was identified in a study of blood T cell repertoires in COVID-19. The CDR3 covers 15 residues. Germline V CDR1 and CDR2: MDHEN, SYDVKM. V lost 4 bases and J 2 bases, leaving 14 bases between the germline ends. Two negative PCRs, clearance, or symptom resolution had been documented for recovered Cohort 3 donors. Data came from immunoSEQ multiplex PCR; TCRdb stores just in-frame clones and leaves some out. The sample lists 320,000 or so clones, about 90% occurring once. The chain employs TRBV28 and TRBJ1-1; D remains unclear. The material sequenced was PBMCs or T cells enriched from blood (not recorded which). This TCR was sampled from a man in his thirties or forties who had recovered from COVID-19. The CDR3 nucleotides are TGTGCCAGCAGTTCGCGGCCGGCAGTCAACACTGAAGCTTTCTTT. This encodes CASSSRPAVNTEAFF.